The 22 T cell receptor beta chains below were found in one sample sequenced in a study of T cells expressing NK-cell markers. For each CDR3 protein, TCRdb gives one entry from its re-call of the 5' RACE reads, without DNA. With 500,000 to 700,000 distinct CDR3 sequences in the sample, the ten largest clones hold roughly 3.5%. The sample comprised blood T cells: a sorted CD56 or NKG2C T cell subset, CD4+ or CD8+ T cells, or bulk PBMC T cells (not recorded which). The receptors here all came from a man aged 18-30 years in good health.

J is TRBJ2-4 and V is TRBV20-1; the D call from TCRdb, TRBD1, cannot be confirmed without DNA. The CDR3 length is 15 residues. Germline V gene data show CDR1 as DFQATT and CDR2 as SNEGSKA (reference sequence). CDR3 region: CSASPPTRAENIQYF.

The chain links TRBV7-2 to TRBJ2-3; TCRdb gives TRBD2 as the D gene, but with no DNA this cannot be confirmed. The germline V gene has CDR1 SGHTA and CDR2 FQGNSA. The CDR3 is 17 residues long. CDR3 protein: CASSEQGIAGRTDTQYF.

This chain connects TRBV7-8 to TRBJ2-5. Germline V gives CDR1 SGHVS, CDR2 FQNEAQ. The CDR3 loop spans 12 amino acids. CDR3 in amino acids: CASSFLSETQYF.

The chain uses TRBV12-3 or TRBV12-4 and TRBJ2-3; TCRdb gives TRBD1 as the D gene, but with no DNA this cannot be confirmed. The CDR3 has 16 amino acids. The CDR3 spells CASSLDRDQRTDTQYF.

The chain recombines TRBV20-1 with TRBJ2-1; TCRdb's D call, TRBD1, is unchecked because there is no DNA. The germline CDR1 and CDR2 sequences are DFQATT and SNEGSKA (reference sequence). The CDR3 has 14 amino acids. The CDR3 loop reads CSARETGERDEQFF.

The chain links TRBV11-2 to TRBJ2-1. This CDR3 spans 16 amino acids. CDR1 SGHAT and CDR2 FQNNGV come from the germline V gene. The chain's CDR3 is CASSLDLLAPYNEQFF.

The CDR3 is CASSIRVIDNEQFF. The V and J genes are TRBV19 and TRBJ2-1; with no DNA, the TCRdb D assignment of TRBD1 cannot be verified. CDR3 length: 14 residues. Germline V gene data show CDR1 as LNHDA and CDR2 as SQIVND (reference sequence).

V and J are TRBV20-1 and TRBJ2-3. Per germline, CDR1 DFQATT and CDR2 SNEGSKA (reference sequence). The CDR3 is 17 residues long. This CDR3 is CSASISSGSASTDTQYF.

This sequence joins TRBV6-5 and TRBJ2-1; TCRdb indicates TRBD2, and absent DNA this call remains unverified. CDR3 length: 16 residues. The germline V gene encodes CDR1 MNHEY and CDR2 SVGAGI. Here the CDR3 reads CASSYLMGGRDNEQFF.

V and J are TRBV1 and TRBJ2-5; lacking DNA, the TRBD2 call made by TCRdb goes unchecked. TRBV1 is a recognized pseudogene. This CDR3 is built from 16 residues. CDR3 sequence: CTSGTSGRIGKETQYF.

This chain uses TRBV3-1 with TRBJ2-2; the D call from TCRdb, TRBD2, cannot be confirmed without DNA. CDR3 length: 19 amino acids. CDR1 and CDR2 from the germline V gene are LGHDT and YNNKEL (reference sequence). This CDR3 reads CASSPGTSGRAGITGELFF.

V gene TRBV7-2 combines with J gene TRBJ2-3; TCRdb's D call of TRBD2 is untestable without DNA. Germline CDR1 is SGHTA and CDR2 is FQGNSA. The length of the CDR3 is 16 residues. The CDR3 sequence is CASSPDPSGSTDTQYF.

This rearrangement joins TRBV6-5 to TRBJ2-5. Germline assignment: CDR1 MNHEY and CDR2 SVGAGI. The CDR3 totals 15 residues. CDR3 protein: CASSYGHRQQETQYF.

The rearrangement uses TRBV27 and TRBJ2-5; TCRdb's D gene call, TRBD1, goes unchecked for lack of DNA. This CDR3 is built from 15 residues. Germline V gives CDR1 MNHEY, CDR2 SMNVEV (reference sequence). CDR3 sequence reads: CASSLLQQGQETQYF.

The J gene is TRBJ2-1, the V gene TRBV7-6; the TRBD2 assignment by TCRdb is unverifiable without DNA. Germline-derived CDR1 and CDR2 are SGHVS and FNYEAQ. CDR3 length: 12 amino acids. The CDR3 sequence: CASSSSGFEQFF.

This chain uses TRBV25-1 with TRBJ2-1; absent DNA, TCRdb's TRBD2 call cannot be checked. The CDR3 totals 16 residues. Germline CDR1 MGHDK, CDR2 SYGVNS. The CDR3 sequence is CASSESLGGTKNEQFF.

The rearrangement uses TRBV2 and TRBJ1-4. There are 13 residues in the CDR3. CDR1 is SNHLY and CDR2 is FYNNEI in the germline V gene. CDR3 sequence: CASGYGTNEKLFF.

This sequence joins TRBV20-1 and TRBJ2-2; the TRBD2 assignment by TCRdb is unverifiable without DNA. The CDR3 has 14 amino acids. The germline gives CDR1 DFQATT, CDR2 SNEGSKA (reference sequence). The CDR3 sequence: CSALAGGPNGELFF.

The J gene is TRBJ2-2, the V gene TRBV19; TCRdb indicates TRBD1, and absent DNA this call remains unverified. The germline gives CDR1 LNHDA, CDR2 SQIVND (reference sequence). The CDR3 covers 13 residues. CDR3 sequence: CASLGHLTGELFF. Full variable domain (missing parts from reference TRBV19 and TRBJ2-2): DGGITQSPKYLFRKEGQNVTLSCEQNLNHDAMYWYRQDPGQGLRLIYYSQIVNDFQKGDIAEGYSVSREKKESFPLTVTSAQKNPTAFYLCASLGHLTGELFFGEGSRLTVL.

The chain combines TRBV18 with TRBJ2-5; absent DNA, TCRdb's TRBD2 call cannot be checked. There are 14 residues in the CDR3. The germline gives CDR1 KGHSH, CDR2 LQKENI. CDR3 protein: CASSPTSGKETQYF.

The V gene is TRBV6-2 or TRBV6-3, the J gene TRBJ2-1; TCRdb reports TRBD1, a call that lacks DNA to check it against. Germline loops: CDR1 MNHEY, CDR2 SVGEGT. The CDR3 runs 15 residues. CDR3 in amino acids: CASSWTGPSYNEQFF.

This sequence joins TRBV12-3 or TRBV12-4 and TRBJ1-2; there is no DNA to check the TCRdb D call of TRBD1. The CDR3 sequence is 16 residues long. CDR3 residues: CASSSSLAGTGKSYTF.